This TCR beta chain was recorded in a study of CD8 T cells in Susac syndrome. V gave up 4 bases and J gave up 0 bases, with 12 bases separating them. The CDR3 is 15 residues long. Reverse transcription of about 0.5 to 1 ug RNA used random hexamers. TCRdb re-called the immunoSEQ multiplex PCR reads through MiXCR, storing one row per CDR3 protein. The repertoire has 80,000 to 95,000 distinct CDR3 sequences, 94% of them found once; the top ten carry about 0.94%. CD8+ and CD4+ T cells from blood underwent TCR beta sequencing, which was carried out in a high-throughput format. The receptor was isolated from a human donor with Susac syndrome. The chain links TRBV12-3 or TRBV12-4 to TRBJ2-5; possible D gene TRBD2, 6 bases. Input material: CD8+ T cells from PBMCs. The CDR3 sequence: CASSSRDSYQETQYF. The DNA for the CDR3 is TGTGCCAGCAGTTCCAGGGACTCGTACCAAGAGACCCAGTACTTC.